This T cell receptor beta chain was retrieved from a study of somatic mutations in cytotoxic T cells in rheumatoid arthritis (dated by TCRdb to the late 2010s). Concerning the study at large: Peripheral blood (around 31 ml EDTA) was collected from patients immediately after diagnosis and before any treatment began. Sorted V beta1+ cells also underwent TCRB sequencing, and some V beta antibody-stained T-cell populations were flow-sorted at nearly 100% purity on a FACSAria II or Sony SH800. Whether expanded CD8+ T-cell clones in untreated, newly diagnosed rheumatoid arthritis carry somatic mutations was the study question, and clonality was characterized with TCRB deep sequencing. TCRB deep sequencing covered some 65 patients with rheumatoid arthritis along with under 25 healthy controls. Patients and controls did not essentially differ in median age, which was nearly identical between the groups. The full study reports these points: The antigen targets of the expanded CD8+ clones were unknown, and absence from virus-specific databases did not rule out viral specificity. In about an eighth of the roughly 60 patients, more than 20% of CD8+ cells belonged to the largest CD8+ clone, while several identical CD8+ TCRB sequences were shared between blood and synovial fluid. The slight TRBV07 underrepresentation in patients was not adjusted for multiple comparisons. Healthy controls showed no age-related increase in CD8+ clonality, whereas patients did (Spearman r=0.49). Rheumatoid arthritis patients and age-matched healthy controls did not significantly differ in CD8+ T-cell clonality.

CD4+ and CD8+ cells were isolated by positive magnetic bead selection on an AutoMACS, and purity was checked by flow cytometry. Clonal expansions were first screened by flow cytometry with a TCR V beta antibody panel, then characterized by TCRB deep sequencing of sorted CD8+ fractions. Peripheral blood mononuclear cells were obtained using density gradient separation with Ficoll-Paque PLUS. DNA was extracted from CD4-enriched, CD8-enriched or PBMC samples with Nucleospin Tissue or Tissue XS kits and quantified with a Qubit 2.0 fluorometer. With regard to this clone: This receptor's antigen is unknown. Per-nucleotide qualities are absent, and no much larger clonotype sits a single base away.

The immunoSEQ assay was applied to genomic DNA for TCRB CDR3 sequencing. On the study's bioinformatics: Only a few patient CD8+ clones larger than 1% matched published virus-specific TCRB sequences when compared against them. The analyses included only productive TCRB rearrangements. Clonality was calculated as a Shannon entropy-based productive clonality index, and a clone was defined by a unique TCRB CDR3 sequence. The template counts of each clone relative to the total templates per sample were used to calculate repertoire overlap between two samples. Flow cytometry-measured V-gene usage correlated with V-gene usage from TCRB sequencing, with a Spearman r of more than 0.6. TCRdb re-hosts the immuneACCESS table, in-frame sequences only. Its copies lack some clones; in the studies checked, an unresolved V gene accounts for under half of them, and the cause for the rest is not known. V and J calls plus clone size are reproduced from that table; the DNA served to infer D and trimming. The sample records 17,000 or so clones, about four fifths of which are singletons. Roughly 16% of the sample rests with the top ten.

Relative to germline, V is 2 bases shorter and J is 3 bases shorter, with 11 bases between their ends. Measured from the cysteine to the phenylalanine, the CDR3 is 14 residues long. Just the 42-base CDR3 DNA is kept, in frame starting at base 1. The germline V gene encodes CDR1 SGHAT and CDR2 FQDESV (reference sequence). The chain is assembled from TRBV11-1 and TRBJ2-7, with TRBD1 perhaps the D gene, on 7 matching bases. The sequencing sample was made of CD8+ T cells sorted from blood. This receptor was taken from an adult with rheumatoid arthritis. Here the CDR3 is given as CASSLTQGGYEQYF. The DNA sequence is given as TGTGCCAGCAGCTTAACGCAGGGGGGCTACGAGCAGTACTTC.